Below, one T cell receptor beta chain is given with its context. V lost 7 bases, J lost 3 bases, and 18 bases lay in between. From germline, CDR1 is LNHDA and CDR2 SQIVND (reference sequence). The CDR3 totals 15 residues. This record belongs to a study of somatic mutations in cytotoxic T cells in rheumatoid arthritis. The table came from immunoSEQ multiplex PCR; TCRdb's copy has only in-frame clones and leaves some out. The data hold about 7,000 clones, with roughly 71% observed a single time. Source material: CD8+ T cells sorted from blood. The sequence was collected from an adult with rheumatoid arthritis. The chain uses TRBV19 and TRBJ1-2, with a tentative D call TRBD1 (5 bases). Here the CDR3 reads CASNSRDALYYGYTF. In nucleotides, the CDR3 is TGTGCCAGTAATTCCAGGGATGCCCTTTACTATGGCTACACCTTC.